The 5 T cell receptor beta chains presented below share a single source sample, sequenced in a study of cytomegalovirus exposure and HLA in healthy donors. Method: immunoSEQ multiplex PCR; TCRdb's copy keeps in-frame clones and lacks some. Altogether 150,000 to 200,000 clones are present, around 86% being singletons, with the ten largest covering around 1.6%. Sequenced material: PBMCs. The receptors here all came from a woman aged 18 to 35 in good health and CMV-seronegative.

The rearrangement uses TRBV19 and TRBJ1-4, with D maybe TRBD1 (5 bases). The CDR3 contains 14 residues. CDR1 LNHDA and CDR2 SQIVND come from the germline V gene (reference sequence). Deletions cut 5 bases from V and 5 bases from J, with 12 bases between. The CDR3: CASSWSGRNEKLFF. In DNA form, the CDR3 reads TGTGCCAGTAGTTGGTCAGGGCGGAATGAAAAACTGTTTTTT.

In its sample, this clone was seen a few times. The V call is TRBV2, the J call TRBJ1-5; 8 positions agree with TRBD1. The CDR3 totals 15 residues. CDR1 and CDR2 (germline): SNHLY, FYNNEI. V was pared by 7 bases and J by 2 bases, with 7 bases of the junction left unmatched. CDR3 bases: TGTGCCAGCACCAAGGGGACAGGAGGCAATCAGCCCCAGCATTTT. Protein sequence: CASTKGTGGNQPQHF.

V usage is TRBV9 and J usage is TRBJ1-1, with a weak D call TRBD1 (5 bases). Trimming left V 2 bases short and J 4 bases short, with 15 bases between. Germline values: CDR1 SGDLS, CDR2 YYNGEE. The CDR3 runs to 15 residues. The CDR3 DNA sequence: TGTGCCAGCAGCGTCATAGCAGGGTTTGGCACTGAAGCTTTCTTT. Its translation: CASSVIAGFGTEAFF. The complete variable domain, with remaining parts taken from reference TRBV9 and TRBJ1-1, reads DSGVTQTPKHLITATGQRVTLRCSPRSGDLSVYWYQQSLDQGLQFLIQYYNGEERAKGNILERFSAQQFPDLHSELNLSSLELGDSALYFCASSVIAGFGTEAFFGQGTRLTVV.

The V call is TRBV2, the J call TRBJ2-7; 13 bases align to TRBD2. Germline trimming cut 5 bases from V and 4 bases from J; bases unmatched to any gene: 5. The CDR3 length is 15 residues. Germline V gives CDR1 SNHLY, CDR2 FYNNEI. CDR3 bases: TGTGCCAGCAGTCGGACTAGCGGGAGTCGGTACGAGCAGTACTTC. The encoded protein is CASSRTSGSRYEQYF.

This chain links TRBV29-1 with TRBJ2-7; D perhaps matches TRBD1 (6 bases). The CDR3 extends over 12 amino acids. The germline V and J ends were trimmed by 5 bases and 2 bases, with 10 bases remaining between them. The germline V gene has CDR1 SQVTM and CDR2 ANQGSEA. CDR3 in DNA: TGCAGCGTTACAGGGTTAACCTACGAGCAGTACTTC. Translation gives CSVTGLTYEQYF.